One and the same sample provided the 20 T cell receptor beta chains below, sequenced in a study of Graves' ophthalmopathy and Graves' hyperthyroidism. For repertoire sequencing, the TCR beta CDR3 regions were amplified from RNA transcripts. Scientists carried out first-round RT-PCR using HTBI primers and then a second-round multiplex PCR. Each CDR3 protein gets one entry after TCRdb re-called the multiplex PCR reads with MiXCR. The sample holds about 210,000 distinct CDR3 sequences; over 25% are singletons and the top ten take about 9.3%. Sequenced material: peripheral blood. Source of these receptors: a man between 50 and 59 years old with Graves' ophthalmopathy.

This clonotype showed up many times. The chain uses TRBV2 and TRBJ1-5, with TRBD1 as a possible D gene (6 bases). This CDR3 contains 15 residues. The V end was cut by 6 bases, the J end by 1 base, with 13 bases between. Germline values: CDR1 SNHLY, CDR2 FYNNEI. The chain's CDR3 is CASRDSKSSNQPQHF. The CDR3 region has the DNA TGTGCCAGCAGGGACAGCAAGTCAAGCAATCAGCCCCAGCATTTT.

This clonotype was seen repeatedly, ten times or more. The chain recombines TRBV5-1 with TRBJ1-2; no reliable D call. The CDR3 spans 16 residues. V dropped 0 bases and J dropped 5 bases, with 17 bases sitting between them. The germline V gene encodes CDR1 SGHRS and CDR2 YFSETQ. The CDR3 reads CASSLAAGLGSYGYTF. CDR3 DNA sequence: TGCGCCAGCAGCTTGGCGGCAGGTTTGGGATCTTATGGCTACACCTTC.

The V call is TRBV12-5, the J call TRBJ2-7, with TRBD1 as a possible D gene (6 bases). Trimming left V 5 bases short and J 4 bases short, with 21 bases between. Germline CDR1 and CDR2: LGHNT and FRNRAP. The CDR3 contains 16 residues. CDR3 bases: TGTGCTAGTGGTCTCGTTGCGGCACAGGGTTATTACGAGCAGTACTTC. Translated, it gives CASGLVAAQGYYEQYF.

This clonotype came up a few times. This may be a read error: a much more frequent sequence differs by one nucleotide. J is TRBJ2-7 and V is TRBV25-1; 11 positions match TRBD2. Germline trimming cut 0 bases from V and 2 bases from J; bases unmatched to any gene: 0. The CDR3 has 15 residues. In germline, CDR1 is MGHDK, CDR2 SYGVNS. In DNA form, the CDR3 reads TGTGCCAGCAGTGAATATAGCGGGAGGGCCTACGAGCAGTACTTC. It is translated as CASSEYSGRAYEQYF.

Here the CDR3 DNA reads TGTGCCAGCAGTTTCCGGACAGGGTACGAGCAGTACTTC. Amino acid sequence: CASSFRTGYEQYF. The chain links TRBV12-3 or TRBV12-4 to TRBJ2-7, with TRBD1 matching over 8 bases. The junction had 2 bases not matched to a gene; V was cut back by 3 bases and J by 4 bases. The CDR3 runs to 13 residues.

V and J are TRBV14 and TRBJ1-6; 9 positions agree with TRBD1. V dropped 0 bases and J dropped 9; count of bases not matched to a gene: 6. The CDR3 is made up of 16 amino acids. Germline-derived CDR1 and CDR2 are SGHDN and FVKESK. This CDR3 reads CASSQDPHRGRSPLHF. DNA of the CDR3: TGTGCCAGCAGCCAAGATCCTCACAGGGGGCGTTCACCCCTCCACTTT.

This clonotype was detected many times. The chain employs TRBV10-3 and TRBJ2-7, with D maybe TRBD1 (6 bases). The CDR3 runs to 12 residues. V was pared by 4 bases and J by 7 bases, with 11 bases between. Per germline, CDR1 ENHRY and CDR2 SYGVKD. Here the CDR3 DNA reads TGTGCCATCAGTGTGCCGGGGACAGAGCAGTACTTC. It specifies CAISVPGTEQYF.

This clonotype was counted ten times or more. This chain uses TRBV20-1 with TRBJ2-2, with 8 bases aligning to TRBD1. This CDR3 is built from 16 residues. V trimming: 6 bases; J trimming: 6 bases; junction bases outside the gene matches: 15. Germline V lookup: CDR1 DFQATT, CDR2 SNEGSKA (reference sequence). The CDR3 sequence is CSAAWGQGAIAGELFF. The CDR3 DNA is TGCAGTGCCGCCTGGGGCCAGGGGGCAATCGCCGGGGAGCTGTTTTTT.

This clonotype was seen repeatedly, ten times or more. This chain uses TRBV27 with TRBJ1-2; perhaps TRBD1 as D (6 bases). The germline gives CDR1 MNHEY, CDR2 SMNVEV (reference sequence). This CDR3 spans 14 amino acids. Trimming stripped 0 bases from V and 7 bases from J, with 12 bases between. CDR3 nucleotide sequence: TGTGCCAGCAGTTTATCCTACCGACAGGCTGGCTACACCTTC. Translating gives CASSLSYRQAGYTF.

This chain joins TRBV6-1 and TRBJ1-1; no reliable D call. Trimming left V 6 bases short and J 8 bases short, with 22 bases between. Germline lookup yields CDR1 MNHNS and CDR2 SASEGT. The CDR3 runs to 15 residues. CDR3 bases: TGTGCCAGCAGACGTGGCAGTGACGCAACATTCGAAGCTTTCTTT. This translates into CASRRGSDATFEAFF.

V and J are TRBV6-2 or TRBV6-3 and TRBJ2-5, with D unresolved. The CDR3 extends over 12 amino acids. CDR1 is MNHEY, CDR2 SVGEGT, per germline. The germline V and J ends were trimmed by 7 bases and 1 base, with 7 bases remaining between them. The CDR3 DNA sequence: TGTGCCAGCAAGGATGCCCAAGAGACCCAGTACTTC. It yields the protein CASKDAQETQYF.

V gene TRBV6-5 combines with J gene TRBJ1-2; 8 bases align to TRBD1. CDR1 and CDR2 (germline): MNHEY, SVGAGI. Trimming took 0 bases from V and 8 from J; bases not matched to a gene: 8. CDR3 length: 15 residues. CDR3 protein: CASSYSGSTGEGYTF. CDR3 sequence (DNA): TGTGCCAGCAGTTACTCGGGGTCGACAGGGGAGGGCTACACCTTC.

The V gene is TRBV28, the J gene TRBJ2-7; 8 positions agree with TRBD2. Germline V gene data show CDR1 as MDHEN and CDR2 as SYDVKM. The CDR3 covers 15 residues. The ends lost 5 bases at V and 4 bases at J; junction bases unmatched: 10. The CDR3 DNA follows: TGTGCCAGCAGTCTCAAACTAGCGGACAGATACGAGCAGTACTTC. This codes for CASSLKLADRYEQYF.

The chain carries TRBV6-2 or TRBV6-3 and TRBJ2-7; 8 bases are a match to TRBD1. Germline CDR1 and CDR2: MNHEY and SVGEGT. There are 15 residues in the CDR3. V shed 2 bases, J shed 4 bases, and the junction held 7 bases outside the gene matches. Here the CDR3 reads CASSYLARQGYEQYF. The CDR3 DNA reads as TGTGCCAGCAGTTACCTAGCGCGACAGGGGTACGAGCAGTACTTC.

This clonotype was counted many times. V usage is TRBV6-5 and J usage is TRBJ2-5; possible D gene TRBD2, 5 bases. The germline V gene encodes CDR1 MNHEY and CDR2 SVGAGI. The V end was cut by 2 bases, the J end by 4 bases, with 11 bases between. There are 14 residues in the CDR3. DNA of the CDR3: TGTGCCAGCAGTTACGCACTAGTCGGAGAGACCCAGTACTTC. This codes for CASSYALVGETQYF.

The CDR3 loop reads CAIKTGRQETQYF. In nucleotides, the CDR3 is TGTGCCATCAAGACGGGACGGCAAGAGACCCAGTACTTC. The rearrangement uses TRBV19 and TRBJ2-5; D possibly uses TRBD1 or TRBD2 (5 bases each). In germline, CDR1 is LNHDA, CDR2 SQIVND (reference sequence). The CDR3 consists of 13 residues. The V end was cut by 10 bases, the J end by 2 bases, with 14 bases between.

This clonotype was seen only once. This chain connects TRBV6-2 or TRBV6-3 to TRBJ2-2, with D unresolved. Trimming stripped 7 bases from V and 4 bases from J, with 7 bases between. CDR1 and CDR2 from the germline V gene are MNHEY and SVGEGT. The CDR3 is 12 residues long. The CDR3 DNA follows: TGTGCCAGCACCTCGGTCACCGGGGAGCTGTTTTTT. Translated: CASTSVTGELFF.

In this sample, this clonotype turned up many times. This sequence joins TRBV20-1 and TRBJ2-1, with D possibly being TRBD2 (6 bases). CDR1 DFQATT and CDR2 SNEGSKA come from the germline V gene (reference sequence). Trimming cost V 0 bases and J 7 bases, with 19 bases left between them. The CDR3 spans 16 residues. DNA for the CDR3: TGCAGTGCTAGAGATGCTGTTAGCGGTTGGGGAAATGAGCAGTTCTTC. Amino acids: CSARDAVSGWGNEQFF.

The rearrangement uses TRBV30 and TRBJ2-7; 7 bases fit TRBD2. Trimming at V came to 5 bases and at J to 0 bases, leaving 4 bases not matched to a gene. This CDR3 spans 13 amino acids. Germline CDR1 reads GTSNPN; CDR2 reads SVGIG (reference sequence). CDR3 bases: TGTGCCTGGGGAAGCGGGGCCTCCTACGAGCAGTACTTC. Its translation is CAWGSGASYEQYF.

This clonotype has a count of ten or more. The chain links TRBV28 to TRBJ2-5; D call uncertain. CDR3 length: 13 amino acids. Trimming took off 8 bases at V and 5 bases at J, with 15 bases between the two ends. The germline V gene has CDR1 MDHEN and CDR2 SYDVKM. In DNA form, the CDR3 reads TGTGCCAGCCACTGGGCTGGCGGCGAGACCCAGTACTTC. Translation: CASHWAGGETQYF.